These 21 T cell receptor beta chains share one sample of origin, sequenced in a study of shared clonotypes between healthy human individuals. Libraries were prepared by immunoSEQ multiplex PCR; TCRdb keeps only in-frame clonotypes and omits some of them. The profile shows around 2.1 million clones, nearly 97% of them singletons. The sample was naive CD4+ T cells sorted from blood. Subset: CD45RA+ positively selected. These receptors were collected from a man younger than 30 in good health.

On this clone: Sequence at one end of the junction differs from germline and may be a read error. The rearrangement joins TRBV18 to TRBJ2-3, with no clear D. The CDR3 has 16 amino acids. Germline V lookup: CDR1 KGHSH, CDR2 LQKENI. DNA of the CDR3: TGTGCCAGCTCACCCCCCGCCGTTTTGAGCACATATACGCAGTATTTT. This gives the protein CASSPPAVLSTYTQYF. Full variable domain (outside the CDR3, taken from reference TRBV18 and TRBJ2-3): NAGVMQNPRHLVRRRGQEARLRCSPMKGHSHVYWYRQLPEEGLKFMVYLQKENIIDESGMPKERFSAEFPKEGPSILRIQQVVRGDSAAYFCASSPPAVLSTYTQYFGPGTRLTVL.

For this clone: The same CDR3 arises from other DNA sequences in this sample as well. V is TRBV30 and J is TRBJ2-5, with D possibly TRBD2 on 5 matching bases. Trimming pared 3 bases from V and 3 bases from J, leaving 5 bases between. From germline, CDR1 is GTSNPN and CDR2 SVGIG (reference sequence). The CDR3 totals 11 residues. The CDR3 region has the DNA TGTGCCTGGAGAGCGGAAGAGACCCAGTACTTC. This encodes CAWRAEETQYF.

The V gene is TRBV5-6, the J gene TRBJ2-3, with D maybe TRBD2 (6 bases). The CDR3 length is 15 residues. Germline loops: CDR1 SGHDT, CDR2 YYEEEE. Trimming took off 0 bases at V and 6 bases at J, with 14 bases between the two ends. The CDR3 bases are TGTGCCAGCAGCTTGGCGTCGGGGAGCGGGGATACGCAGTATTTT. It codes for CASSLASGSGDTQYF.

For this clone: This same CDR3 is encoded by further DNA sequences in the sample. CDR3 amino acids: CASSQGLNEKLFF. DNA for the CDR3: TGTGCCAGCTCACAGGGGCTTAATGAAAAACTGTTTTTT. V usage is TRBV18 and J usage is TRBJ1-4; maybe TRBD1 (5 bases). The CDR3 consists of 13 residues. The V gene's germline CDR1 is KGHSH and CDR2 LQKENI. Trimming took 4 bases from V and 4 from J, leaving 7 bases between them.

The chain has TRBV2 and TRBJ2-7; possible D gene TRBD1, 6 bases. This CDR3 is built from 13 residues. V was pared by 11 bases and J by 0 bases, with 14 bases between. CDR1 is SNHLY and CDR2 is FYNNEI in the germline V gene. CDR3 nucleotide sequence: TGTGCCTTGCACCGGGACAACTCCTACGAGCAGTACTTC. Encoded protein: CALHRDNSYEQYF.

The chain uses TRBV6-4 and TRBJ2-3, with 14 bases identical to TRBD2. The germline gives CDR1 MRHNA, CDR2 SNTAGT. Unmatched junction bases numbered 11, after V lost 6 bases and J lost 6 bases. The CDR3 is 17 residues long. The CDR3 sequence is CASSLQTSGGAEDTQYF. The DNA for the CDR3 is TGTGCCAGCAGCCTACAGACTAGCGGGGGGGCGGAGGATACGCAGTATTTT.

The chain has TRBV2 and TRBJ1-2; D is perhaps TRBD1 (6 bases). This CDR3 has 14 amino acids. The V gene lost 8 bases and the J gene lost 0 bases, with 13 bases spanning the gap. Per germline, CDR1 SNHLY and CDR2 FYNNEI. This chain's CDR3 is CASGRDNANYGYTF. CDR3 sequence (DNA): TGTGCCAGCGGCCGGGACAACGCTAACTATGGCTACACCTTC.

V and J are TRBV4-1 and TRBJ2-7; D call uncertain. The CDR3 has 15 amino acids. The germline V gene encodes CDR1 MGHRA and CDR2 YSYEKL. V shed 1 base and J shed 6 bases, with 16 bases lying between them. CDR3 loop: CASSQVRTVWGEQYF. The CDR3 bases are TGCGCCAGCAGCCAAGTCCGGACGGTGTGGGGCGAGCAGTACTTC.

Note on this clone: The junction and the germline gene differ at one end; a read error may be behind it. The V and J genes are TRBV7-7 and TRBJ2-7, with D perhaps given as TRBD1 or TRBD2 (5 bases each). Germline V lookup: CDR1 SSHAT, CDR2 FNYEAQ (reference sequence). This CDR3 is built from 15 residues. The CDR3 loop is CASSLGRGSPYEQYF. CDR3 DNA: TGTGCTAGCAGCTTAGGACGGGGCAGTCCCTACGAGCAGTACTTC.

The CDR3 DNA follows: TGTGCCAGCAGGCGACGAGGGGTTAACAATCAGCCCCAGCATTTT. This gives the protein CASRRRGVNNQPQHF. The chain joins TRBV6-5 to TRBJ1-5, with a tentative D call TRBD1 (5 bases). This CDR3 spans 15 amino acids. V dropped 6 bases and J dropped 3 bases, with 15 bases sitting between them. Germline lookup yields CDR1 MNHEY and CDR2 SVGAGI.

For this clone: Other DNA sequences in the same sample also yield this CDR3. The chain uses TRBV5-1 and TRBJ2-3, with D perhaps matching TRBD1 (5 bases). This CDR3 region has 14 residues. Trimming left V 4 bases short and J 0 bases short, with 9 bases between. Germline-derived CDR1 and CDR2 are SGHRS and YFSETQ. CDR3 in amino acids: CASSLRTSTDTQYF. CDR3 coding DNA: TGCGCCAGCAGCCTTCGGACAAGCACAGATACGCAGTATTTT.

The V call is TRBV14, the J call TRBJ2-3; the D is unclear. Germline assignment: CDR1 SGHDN and CDR2 FVKESK. Trimming removed 4 bases at V and 6 bases at J, with 17 bases between. This CDR3 comprises 15 residues. In nucleotides, the CDR3 is TGTGCCAGCAGCCCCCTACTCGACGGTCGTGATACGCAGTATTTT. It yields the protein CASSPLLDGRDTQYF. Filled out from reference TRBV14 and TRBJ2-3, the complete variable domain reads EAGVTQFPSHSVIEKGQTVTLRCDPISGHDNLYWYRRVMGKEIKFLLHFVKESKQDESGMPNNRFLAERTGGTYSTLKVQPAELEDSGVYFCASSPLLDGRDTQYFGPGTRLTVL.

The V and J genes are TRBV29-1 and TRBJ2-3; D gene unclear. V shed 6 bases and J shed 4 bases, with 14 bases lying between them. CDR3 length equals 13 residues. Germline V CDR1 and CDR2: SQVTM, ANQGSEA. Written as DNA, the CDR3 is TGCAGCGTGGGATTCCAGTCCGCAGATACGCAGTATTTT. Translation gives CSVGFQSADTQYF.

The chain's CDR3 is CASSQGVDRGYYTGELFF. The CDR3 coding sequence is TGCGCCAGCAGCCAAGGCGTAGACAGGGGGTATTACACCGGGGAGCTGTTTTTT. The V and J genes are TRBV4-3 and TRBJ2-2; 9 nucleotides agree with TRBD1. The germline gives CDR1 LGHNA, CDR2 YSLEER. The V segment lost 1 base and the J segment 3 bases; nucleotides outside the gene matches: 9. This CDR3 is 18 amino acids long.

CDR3 in amino acids: CASTPVPGWDQPQHF. The CDR3 DNA follows: TGTGCCAGCACCCCGGTCCCAGGGTGGGACCAGCCCCAGCATTTT. This chain connects TRBV28 to TRBJ1-5; D perhaps matches TRBD1 (5 bases). Germline V gene lookup returns CDR1 MDHEN and CDR2 SYDVKM. The CDR3 extends over 15 amino acids. Trimming removed 7 bases at V and 7 bases at J, with 20 bases between.

In DNA form, the CDR3 reads TGTGCCACAAGAGCGTCAGAACTCAATGAGCAGTTCTTC. Protein product: CATRASELNEQFF. The genes are TRBV19 and TRBJ2-1; D gene ambiguous. There are 13 residues in the CDR3. The V and J ends lost 10 bases and 6 bases respectively, with 16 bases between them. Germline CDR1 LNHDA, CDR2 SQIVND (reference sequence).

A few counts support this clone. The chain joins TRBV19 to TRBJ2-7, with D tentatively TRBD1 or TRBD2 (6 bases each). Germline loops: CDR1 LNHDA, CDR2 SQIVND (reference sequence). Trimming left V 5 bases short and J 2 bases short, with 13 bases between. The CDR3 runs to 14 residues. This CDR3 is CASSGTGRPYEQYF. The CDR3 DNA sequence: TGTGCCAGTAGTGGAACAGGGAGGCCCTACGAGCAGTACTTC.

CDR3 sequence (DNA): TGTGCCAGCAGCTTAGAGAATTTCGGGACGGAGCAGTTCTTC. It encodes CASSLENFGTEQFF. The chain is built from TRBV7-9 and TRBJ2-1, with D perhaps given as TRBD1 or TRBD2 (5 bases each). The CDR3 consists of 14 residues. Germline lookup yields CDR1 SEHNR and CDR2 FQNEAQ (reference sequence). Trimming shortened V by 1 base and J by 10 bases, and 14 bases separated the two germline ends.

The chain carries TRBV30 and TRBJ1-2; no clear D gene. CDR1 is GTSNPN and CDR2 is SVGIG in the germline V gene (reference sequence). Trimming took 1 base from V and 0 from J, leaving 6 bases between them. The CDR3 has 13 amino acids. CDR3 sequence reads: CAWSAQPNYGYTF. The CDR3, as DNA: TGTGCCTGGAGTGCACAGCCTAACTATGGCTACACCTTC.

This clone was detected once. The chain uses TRBV29-1 and TRBJ1-1; D unclear. With 0 bases removed from V and 7 bases from J, the gap between germline ends came to 9 bases. The CDR3 runs 12 residues. Germline V gives CDR1 SQVTM, CDR2 ANQGSEA. The CDR3 sequence is CSVEDLRDEAFF. CDR3 sequence (DNA): TGCAGCGTTGAAGATCTTAGAGATGAAGCTTTCTTT.

V gene TRBV5-1 combines with J gene TRBJ1-1; D not certain. Per the germline V gene, CDR1 is SGHRS and CDR2 is YFSETQ. The CDR3 has 13 amino acids. With 4 bases removed from V and 1 base from J, the gap between germline ends came to 8 bases. CDR3 sequence (DNA): TGCGCCAGCAGCCAGGAAACGAACACTGAAGCTTTCTTT. Its translation is CASSQETNTEAFF.